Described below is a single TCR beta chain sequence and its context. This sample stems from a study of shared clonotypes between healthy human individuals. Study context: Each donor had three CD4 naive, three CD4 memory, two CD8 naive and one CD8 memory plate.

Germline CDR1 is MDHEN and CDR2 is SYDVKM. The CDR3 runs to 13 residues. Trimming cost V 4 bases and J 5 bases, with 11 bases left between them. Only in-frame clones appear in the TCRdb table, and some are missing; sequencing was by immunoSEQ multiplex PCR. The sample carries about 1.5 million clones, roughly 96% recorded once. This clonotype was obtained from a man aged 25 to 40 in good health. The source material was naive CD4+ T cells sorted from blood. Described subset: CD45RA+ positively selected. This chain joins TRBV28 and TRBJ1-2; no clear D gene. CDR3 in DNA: TGTGCCAGCAGTTCCGCCTACGGATATGGCTACACCTTC. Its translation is CASSSAYGYGYTF.